This entry describes one T cell receptor beta chain. Its antigen is currently unknown. The sample belongs to a study of Ad26.COV2.S vaccination and SARS-CoV-2 variants. Study information: Enrolled in COV1001, the donor was in the Ad26.COV2.S trial arm, which received the vaccine. Ad26.COV2.S shots went into the muscle once or twice, 56 days apart. Findings and limits, study-wide: People given the vaccine had a wider spike-specific TCR breadth than placebo recipients did.

Here immunoSEQ multiplex PCR was the method, and the copy in TCRdb shows in-frame clones only, minus some. The sample consists of roughly 500,000 clones, 85% to 90% of them appearing once. Noted treatment: about 20 received Ad26.COV2.S at low or high dose, single or two shots; about 5 received placebo; per-sample allocation not given. All samples were drawn on day 63, counting from the first vaccine or placebo injection. The donor was a Boston adult aged 18-55 years. Per the germline V gene, CDR1 is LGHNT and CDR2 is FRNRAP. CDR3 length: 17 amino acids. With 1 base clipped from V and 9 bases from J, the junction kept 13 bases outside the gene matches.

The sample here was peripheral blood, taken in a trial of Ad26.COV2.S vaccine versus placebo. The receptor's source is a person aged 18 to 65 who received the Ad26.COV2.S COVID-19 vaccine or a placebo. The J gene is TRBJ1-2, the V gene TRBV12-5, with TRBD1 matching 11 bases. The CDR3 protein is CASGLELSGTGGSRYTF. The DNA for the CDR3 is TGTGCTAGTGGTTTGGAGCTCTCCGGGACAGGGGGGAGTCGCTACACCTTC. The entire variable domain, with the rest obtained from reference TRBV12-5 and TRBJ1-2, is as follows: DARVTQTPRHKVTEMGQEVTMRCQPILGHNTVFWYRQTMMQGLELLAYFRNRAPLDDSGMPKDRFSAEMPDATLATLKIQPSEPRDSAVYFCASGLELSGTGGSRYTFGSGTRLTVV.